This section outlines one T cell receptor beta chain sequence together with its context. These data come from a study of blood T cell repertoires in COVID-19. Study information: T cells, B-cell-depleted T cells, or PBMCs provided the cDNA or gDNA that served as material.

The CDR3 length is 12 residues. V gave up 6 bases and J gave up 0 bases, with 5 bases separating them. The table came from immunoSEQ multiplex PCR; TCRdb's copy has only in-frame clones and leaves some out. The data contain around 200,000 clones, 75% to 90% of them singletons. Enrollees, roughly 18 to 95 years old, lived in about two dozen US areas. Participants classified as exposed had met a COVID-19 case within 2 weeks before study entry. The sequenced material came from PBMCs or T cells enriched from blood (not recorded which). The origin of this receptor is a woman in her thirties who had been exposed to COVID-19. The J gene is TRBJ1-1, the V gene TRBV12-3 or TRBV12-4, with D unresolved. This CDR3 reads CASSQMNTEAFF. CDR3 bases: TGTGCCAGCAGCCAGATGAACACTGAAGCTTTCTTT.